This TCR beta chain was profiled in a study of OX40 agonist ivuxolimab in advanced cancers. The study in broad terms: Ivuxolimab was an agonistic, fully human IgG2 monoclonal antibody directed against OX40 (CD134), a costimulatory receptor. Intravenous ivuxolimab was administered to patients every 2 weeks at six dose levels: 0.01, 0.1, 0.3, 1.5, 3 and 10 mg/kg. The point of sequencing TCRbeta in the periphery was to test whether ivuxolimab changed TCR sequence diversity and drove clonal T-cell expansion. Partial responses occurred in three dose-escalation patients: two with cutaneous melanoma and one with hepatocellular carcinoma. The paper describes the monotherapy dose-escalation part (N ≈ 51 patients) of the phase I trial of ivuxolimab. Patients were allowed to have had prior anti-PD-1, anti-PD-L1 or anti-CTLA-4 therapy, and more than 30% of the dose-escalation patients had previously received checkpoint inhibitors. Of the roughly 52 dose-escalation patients, hepatocellular carcinoma was present in about 20, melanoma in roughly 15, renal cell carcinoma in 9 and head and neck cancer in 9. In the dose-escalation cohort, roughly four fifths of patients were male, and the mean age was approximately 60 years, with a range of 23 to 79.

Overall results and qualifications from the work: In partial responders in the 0.1-3.0 mg/kg groups, normalized peripheral clonal expansion was found to be among the lowest, especially among CD8+ T cells. Low levels of normalized T-cell clonal expansion were also seen in some patients who did not respond. Clonal expansion of both CD4+ and CD8+ blood T cells was observed from baseline to week 6 at doses 0.1 to 3.0 mg/kg. On average, CD8+ T cells showed more expanded clones than CD4+ T cells after ivuxolimab. Which antigens the clonally expanded peripheral T cells were specific for was not determined.

Genomic DNA was extracted from sorted cells for sequencing of the TCRbeta CDR3 region. TCRbeta CDR3 regions were sequenced using the immunoSEQ Assay. TCRdb took this table from immuneACCESS and kept in-frame rearrangements with V and J called. Such tables lack part of the clones; where checked against another copy, unresolved V genes explain under half of the gap, and the rest is unexplained. This sample lists some 130,000 clones; about 93% were detected once. Clones ranked in the top ten supply more than 1% of the sample. CDR1 and CDR2 are drawn from the germline V gene: SGDLS, YYNGEE. V is pared back by 3 bases and J by 4 bases, with 12 bases lying between the germline termini. Its CDR3 holds 14 amino acids, cysteine through phenylalanine. Only the CDR3 region is kept as DNA, spanning 42 bases read in frame from base 1. Details on this clone: No cognate antigen has been identified for it. No clone much larger than this one lies a single base away; base qualities are absent.

Patients with autoimmune disease history or receiving systemic immunosuppression were excluded from the trial. Peripheral blood for TCR sequencing was drawn from every dose cohort at baseline, at cycle 4 day 1 and at cycle 7 day 1. Samples were obtained from an open-label, multicenter, first-in-human phase I dose-escalation trial of ivuxolimab. Adults with locally advanced or metastatic melanoma, renal cell, hepatocellular, or head and neck squamous cell carcinoma were enrolled in the trial. Before TCR sequencing, CD4+ T cells and CD8+ T cells from peripheral blood were sorted into separate populations.

The clonotype was recovered from an adult with an advanced solid tumor such as melanoma, head and neck, liver or kidney cancer. The specimen comprised CD4+ or CD8+ T cells sorted from blood, sampled in a trial of the OX40 agonist ivuxolimab. The chain employs TRBV9 and TRBJ2-3; TRBD1 is possibly the D segment (6 matching bases). CDR3 region: CASSDRQAADTQYF. In nucleotides, the sequence is TGTGCCAGCAGCGACCGACAGGCCGCAGATACGCAGTATTTT.